Below are 31 T cell receptor beta chains sequenced from a single sample in a study of monozygotic twins with cystic fibrosis. Method: immunoSEQ multiplex PCR; TCRdb's copy keeps in-frame clones and lacks some. The sample has just over 35,000 clones, around 90% seen once. The sample consisted of blood. The receptors derive from a boy aged 2 to 10 with cystic fibrosis.

The chain recombines TRBV20-1 with TRBJ2-7; D is unclear. Trimming took 3 bases from V and 1 from J, leaving 4 bases between them. CDR1 and CDR2 (germline): DFQATT, SNEGSKA (reference sequence). This CDR3 is 11 amino acids long. The CDR3 sequence is CSASLSYEQYF. CDR3 in DNA: TGCAGTGCTAGTCTTTCCTACGAGCAGTACTTC.

This chain links TRBV28 with TRBJ1-2; D is ambiguous. The CDR3 is made up of 14 amino acids. Per the germline V gene, CDR1 is MDHEN and CDR2 is SYDVKM. Trimming pared 3 bases from V and 2 bases from J, leaving 10 bases between. CDR3 nucleotide sequence: TGTGCCAGCAGTTTCTCCGGACTAAACTATGGCTACACCTTC. It is translated as CASSFSGLNYGYTF.

The gene calls are TRBV6-1 and TRBJ2-7, with unresolved D. The CDR3 contains 13 residues. Germline lookup yields CDR1 MNHNS and CDR2 SASEGT. V lost 1 base and J lost 2, with 6 bases in between. The CDR3 sequence: CASSEVQTYEQYF. The CDR3 DNA sequence: TGTGCCAGCAGTGAAGTACAAACCTACGAGCAGTACTTC.

This clone was observed a single time. This chain uses TRBV19 with TRBJ2-2; D gene ambiguous. This CDR3 has 14 residues. CDR1 is LNHDA, CDR2 SQIVND, per germline (reference sequence). V lost 4 bases and J lost 2, with 8 bases in between. CDR3 nucleotides: TGTGCCAGTAGTAGGACCCAAAACACCGGGGAGCTGTTTTTT. Translating it yields CASSRTQNTGELFF.

The chain employs TRBV5-1 and TRBJ1-6; D gene ambiguous. This CDR3 is built from 15 residues. Looked up from germline, CDR1 is SGHRS and CDR2 is YFSETQ. The germline V and J ends were trimmed by 0 bases and 4 bases, with 8 bases remaining between them. This CDR3 reads CASSLEEEYNSPLHF. CDR3 nucleotide sequence: TGCGCCAGCAGCTTGGAGGAGGAATATAATTCACCCCTCCACTTT.

This clone was picked up one time. J is TRBJ2-2 and V is TRBV19; TRBD2 agrees at 13 bases. From germline, CDR1 is LNHDA and CDR2 SQIVND (reference sequence). This CDR3 is built from 17 residues. J gave up 4 bases and V 5 bases, and 7 bases lay outside the gene matches. The CDR3, as DNA: TGTGCCAGTAGTCCCATAGGGACTAGCGGGGTCACCGGGGAGCTGTTTTTT. It encodes CASSPIGTSGVTGELFF.

This chain links TRBV19 with TRBJ1-4, with 10 bases lining up with TRBD1. Looked up from germline, CDR1 is LNHDA and CDR2 is SQIVND (reference sequence). CDR3 length: 16 residues. V lost 1 base, J lost 8 bases, and 7 bases stayed unmatched. CDR3 region: CASSIGTGTGDEKLFF. The CDR3 DNA reads TGTGCCAGTAGTATAGGCACCGGGACAGGGGACGAAAAACTGTTTTTT.

The CDR3 here is CASSPTGPEFDGYTF. CDR3 in DNA: TGTGCCAGCAGCCCGACAGGCCCAGAATTCGATGGCTACACCTTC. The rearrangement links TRBV11-2 to TRBJ1-2; TRBD1 is a possible D gene (6 bases). Germline V lookup: CDR1 SGHAT, CDR2 FQNNGV. The CDR3 runs 15 residues. Deletions cut 5 bases from V and 6 bases from J, with 19 bases between. The whole variable domain, filled in from reference TRBV11-2 and TRBJ1-2, reads EAGVAQSPRYKIIEKRQSVAFWCNPISGHATLYWYQQILGQGPKLLIQFQNNGVVDDSQLPKDRFSAERLKGVDSTLKIQPAKLEDSAVYLCASSPTGPEFDGYTFGSGTRLTVV.

Only a few counts were recorded for this clone. The chain combines TRBV10-1 with TRBJ1-2; possible D gene TRBD1, 5 bases. The germline CDR1 and CDR2 sequences are WNHNN and SYGVQD (reference sequence). Trimming cost V 7 bases and J 3 bases, with 12 bases left between them. This CDR3 comprises 13 residues. The DNA for the CDR3 is TGCGCCAGCACGAGGACATGTCACTATGGCTACACCTTC. The encoded protein is CASTRTCHYGYTF.

CDR3 sequence reads: CASSQLGTSSYEQYF. CDR3 in DNA: TGCGCCAGCAGCCAGTTAGGGACTAGCTCCTACGAGCAGTACTTC. The rearrangement uses TRBV5-1 and TRBJ2-7, with 8 bases lining up with TRBD2. Looked up from germline, CDR1 is SGHRS and CDR2 is YFSETQ. Trimming took 4 bases from V and 0 from J; bases not matched to a gene: 6. The CDR3 has 15 amino acids. Based on the CDR3 plus reference TRBV5-1 and TRBJ2-7, the full variable domain is KAGVTQTPRYLIKTRGQQVTLSCSPISGHRSVSWYQQTPGQGLQFLFEYFSETQRNKGNFPGRFSGRQFSNSRSEMNVSTLELGDSALYLCASSQLGTSSYEQYFGPGTRLTVT.

CDR3 sequence reads: CATSRAQGIRGYEQYF. The CDR3, as DNA: TGTGCCACCAGCAGGGCTCAGGGGATTCGGGGGTACGAGCAGTACTTC. The rearrangement links TRBV15 to TRBJ2-7; D might be TRBD1 or TRBD2, each matching 6 bases. CDR1 is LNHNV, CDR2 YYDKDF, per germline (reference sequence). The V gene lost 3 bases and the J gene lost 4 bases, with 19 bases spanning the gap. The CDR3 is 16 residues long.

The chain joins TRBV19 to TRBJ2-7, with 7 bases fitting TRBD1. The CDR3 is 15 residues long. Germline V gene lookup returns CDR1 LNHDA and CDR2 SQIVND (reference sequence). The V and J ends lost 2 bases and 2 bases, in that order; junction bases with no gene match: 6. The DNA of the CDR3 is TGTGCCAGTAGTATACAGGGGGACCACCCCTACGAGCAGTACTTC. This gives the protein CASSIQGDHPYEQYF.

This clone was observed a single time. The chain combines TRBV7-2 with TRBJ1-6; D unresolved. Trimming shortened V by 6 bases and J by 0 bases, and 9 bases separated the two germline ends. The CDR3 totals 15 residues. Germline V CDR1 and CDR2: SGHTA, FQGNSA. The CDR3 spells CASSGRSSYNSPLHF. DNA for the CDR3: TGTGCCAGCAGTGGCAGGAGCTCCTATAATTCACCCCTCCACTTT.

The chain is built from TRBV9 and TRBJ1-2; D is unclear. Germline CDR1 reads SGDLS; CDR2 reads YYNGEE. The CDR3 sequence is 17 residues long. V lost 0 bases to trimming and J lost 1 base, with 16 bases between them. The CDR3 reads CASSVVPVLQSNYGYTF. DNA of the CDR3: TGTGCCAGCAGCGTAGTCCCGGTCCTTCAAAGTAACTATGGCTACACCTTC. The whole variable domain, remainder taken from reference TRBV9 and TRBJ1-2, is DSGVTQTPKHLITATGQRVTLRCSPRSGDLSVYWYQQSLDQGLQFLIQYYNGEERAKGNILERFSAQQFPDLHSELNLSSLELGDSALYFCASSVVPVLQSNYGYTFGSGTRLTVV.

The chain combines TRBV21-1 with TRBJ2-5. TRBV21-1 is designated a pseudogene. The CDR3 length is 13 residues. The chain's CDR3 is CASSFRTQETQYF. In DNA, the CDR3 is TGTGCCAGCAGCTTTCGGACCCAAGAGACCCAGTACTTC.

This clone was observed a single time. The CDR3 spells CASSLSSGSYNEQFF. The CDR3, as DNA: TGCGCCAGCAGCTTAAGTAGCGGCTCCTACAATGAGCAGTTCTTC. The chain carries TRBV5-1 and TRBJ2-1; D is possibly TRBD2 (6 bases). Germline lookup yields CDR1 SGHRS and CDR2 YFSETQ. The CDR3 covers 15 residues. Deletions cut 2 bases from V and 0 bases from J, with 9 bases between.

This chain links TRBV7-3 with TRBJ2-5, with D perhaps TRBD1 or TRBD2 (5 bases each). CDR3 length: 15 residues. V lost 5 bases, J lost 4 bases, and 17 bases lay in between. From germline, CDR1 is SGHTA and CDR2 FQGTGA. The chain's CDR3 is CASSLGASRGETQYF. The DNA for the CDR3 is TGTGCCAGCAGCCTAGGGGCGTCCCGGGGAGAGACCCAGTACTTC.

The J gene is TRBJ2-2, the V gene TRBV2; possibly TRBD1 for D (6 bases). The length of the CDR3 is 14 residues. CDR1 is SNHLY and CDR2 is FYNNEI in the germline V gene. V lost 8 bases and J lost 9, with 19 bases in between. CDR3 sequence: CASSRQARSWELFF. Here the CDR3 DNA reads TGTGCCAGCTCTCGACAGGCTAGGAGCTGGGAGCTGTTTTTT.

The genes are TRBV5-1 and TRBJ1-1, with D perhaps matching TRBD1 (5 bases). This CDR3 contains 14 residues. Trimming stripped 3 bases from V and 2 bases from J, with 11 bases between. Per germline, CDR1 SGHRS and CDR2 YFSETQ. The CDR3, as DNA: TGCGCCAGCAGCTCATGGGACGTTAACACTGAAGCTTTCTTT. Translation gives CASSSWDVNTEAFF.

V gene TRBV11-1 combines with J gene TRBJ2-7; tentative D call: TRBD2 (5 bases). Trimming took 6 bases from V and 6 from J, leaving 12 bases between them. This CDR3 contains 12 residues. The germline V gene has CDR1 SGHAT and CDR2 FQDESV (reference sequence). The CDR3 coding sequence is TGTGCCAGCAGATCGGTCAGCGGCGAGCAGTACTTC. Protein sequence: CASRSVSGEQYF.

The J gene is TRBJ1-3, the V gene TRBV29-1, with D possibly matching TRBD1 (5 bases). V lost 8 bases to trimming and J lost 0 bases, with 14 bases between them. The CDR3 is 14 amino acids. CDR1 is SQVTM, CDR2 ANQGSEA, per germline. The CDR3 DNA follows: TGCAGCTTTAACCTTGGGGCCTCTGGAAACACCATATATTTT. It specifies CSFNLGASGNTIYF.

The chain employs TRBV7-6 and TRBJ1-6, with 8 bases aligning to TRBD1. Germline CDR1 is SGHVS and CDR2 is FNYEAQ. V shed 5 bases and J 3 bases; nucleotides not matched to a gene: 3. This CDR3 contains 15 residues. CDR3 amino acids: CASSLGQGYNSPLHF. In nucleotides, the CDR3 is TGTGCCAGCAGCCTCGGACAGGGCTATAATTCACCCCTCCACTTT.

This clone was recorded only once. The chain couples TRBV5-4 to TRBJ2-3; no reliable D call. Germline-derived CDR1 and CDR2 are SGHNT and YYREEE (reference sequence). V lost 1 base and J 3 bases, leaving 3 bases between the germline ends. The CDR3 length is 12 residues. The DNA of the CDR3 is TGTGCCAGCAGCTTGCTTACAGATACGCAGTATTTT. Encoded protein: CASSLLTDTQYF.

This chain uses TRBV20-1 with TRBJ1-1; no reliable D call. Germline V gene lookup returns CDR1 DFQATT and CDR2 SNEGSKA (reference sequence). The CDR3 is 11 residues long. V was shortened by 5 bases and J by 1 base, with 5 bases between the two germline ends. CDR3 in amino acids: CSAPENTEAFF. The CDR3, as DNA: TGCAGTGCTCCAGAGAACACTGAAGCTTTCTTT.

On this clone: The limits of the CDR3 on the DNA are not certain, so only TCRdb's listed CDR3 is given. The chain combines TRBV2 with TRBJ2-7; the table calls TRBD2, which could not be checked here. Germline CDR1 reads SNHLY; CDR2 reads FYNNEI. The CDR3 comprises 13 residues, both ends counted. The CDR3 is CASILGGVYEQYF.

This chain uses TRBV7-8 with TRBJ2-5; TRBD1 agrees at 7 bases. The CDR3 runs to 14 residues. CDR1 is SGHVS and CDR2 is FQNEAQ in the germline V gene. The V and J ends lost 4 bases and 2 bases, in that order; junction bases with no gene match: 4. The CDR3 region is CASSSWDRQETQYF. Written as DNA, the CDR3 is TGTGCCAGCAGCTCCTGGGACAGACAAGAGACCCAGTACTTC.

This clone was recorded once. This chain uses TRBV6-5 with TRBJ2-2; weak D call: TRBD1 (5 bases). This CDR3 has 13 amino acids. Germline V lookup: CDR1 MNHEY, CDR2 SVGAGI. Trimming removed 2 bases from V and 11 bases from J, with 12 bases in between. The CDR3 bases are TGTGCCAGCAGTTACGGGGCAAGGGCTGAGCTGTTTTTT. Translating it yields CASSYGARAELFF.

The V call is TRBV10-3, the J call TRBJ1-6, with a possible D match to TRBD1 (6 bases). V dropped 6 bases and J dropped 5 bases, with 11 bases sitting between them. This CDR3 is 14 amino acids long. Germline V gene sequence: CDR1 ENHRY, CDR2 SYGVKD. CDR3 bases: TGTGCCATCAGGGGGGGCGCCGATAATTCACCCCTCCACTTT. Translation: CAIRGGADNSPLHF.

The chain uses TRBV6-5 and TRBJ1-2; possibly TRBD1 for D (5 bases). Trimming cost V 2 bases and J 4 bases, with 14 bases left between them. The length of the CDR3 is 15 residues. Looked up from germline, CDR1 is MNHEY and CDR2 is SVGAGI. For the CDR3, the DNA is TGTGCCAGCAGTTACGGGGACGGCTACATCTATGGCTACACCTTC. This sequence encodes CASSYGDGYIYGYTF.

V gene TRBV6-1 combines with J gene TRBJ2-7; 7 bases are shared with TRBD1. V shed 4 bases, J shed 6 bases, and the junction held 9 bases outside the gene matches. CDR1 and CDR2 (germline): MNHNS, SASEGT. CDR3 size: 14 residues. The CDR3 nucleotides read TGTGCCAGCAGTGGCCTGACAGGGAAAAGCGAGCAGTACTTC. This gives the protein CASSGLTGKSEQYF.

The rearrangement links TRBV5-8 to TRBJ1-1; TRBD1 aligns across 9 bases. This CDR3 comprises 14 residues. Germline-derived CDR1 and CDR2 are SGHTS and YDEGEE. The ends lost 3 bases at V and 3 bases at J; junction bases unmatched: 3. DNA of the CDR3: TGTGCCAGCAGCTCGACAGGGGGTGACACTGAAGCTTTCTTT. Translated: CASSSTGGDTEAFF.